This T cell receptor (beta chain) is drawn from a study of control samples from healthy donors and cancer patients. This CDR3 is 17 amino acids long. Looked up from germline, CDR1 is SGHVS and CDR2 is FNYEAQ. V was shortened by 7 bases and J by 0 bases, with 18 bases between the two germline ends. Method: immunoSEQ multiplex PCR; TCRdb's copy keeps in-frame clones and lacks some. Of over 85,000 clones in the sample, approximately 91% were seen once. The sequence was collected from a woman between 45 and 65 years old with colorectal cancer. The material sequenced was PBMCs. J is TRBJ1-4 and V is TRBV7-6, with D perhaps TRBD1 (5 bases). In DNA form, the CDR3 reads TGTGCCAGCACCCCACATCGGACACAGCCAACTAATGAAAAACTGTTTTTT. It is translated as CASTPHRTQPTNEKLFF. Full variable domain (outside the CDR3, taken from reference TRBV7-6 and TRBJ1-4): GAGVSQSPRYKVTKRGQDVALRCDPISGHVSLYWYRQALGQGPEFLTYFNYEAQQDKSGLPNDRFSAERPEGSISTLTIQRTEQRDSAMYRCASTPHRTQPTNEKLFFGSGTQLSVL.